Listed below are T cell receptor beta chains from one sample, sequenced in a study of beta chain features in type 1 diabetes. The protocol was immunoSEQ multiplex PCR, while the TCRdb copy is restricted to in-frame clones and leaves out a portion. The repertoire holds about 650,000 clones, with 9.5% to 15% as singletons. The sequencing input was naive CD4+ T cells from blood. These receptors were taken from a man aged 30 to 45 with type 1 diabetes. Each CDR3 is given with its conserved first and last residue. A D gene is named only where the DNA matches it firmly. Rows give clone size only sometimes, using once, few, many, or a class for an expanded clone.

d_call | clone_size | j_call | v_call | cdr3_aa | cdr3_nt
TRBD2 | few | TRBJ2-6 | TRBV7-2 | CASSRTLAGSSGANVLTF | TGTGCCAGCAGCCGCACACTAGCGGGGTCTTCTGGGGCCAACGTCCTGACTTTC
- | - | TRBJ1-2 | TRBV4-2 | CASSPREGLRGYTF | TGTGCCAGCAGCCCCCGTGAGGGGTTAAGGGGCTACACCTTC
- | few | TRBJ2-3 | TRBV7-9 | CASSLRESDTQYF | TGTGCCAGCAGCTTGAGGGAATCAGATACGCAGTATTTT
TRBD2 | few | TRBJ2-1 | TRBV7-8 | CASSLGLADSDEQFF | TGTGCCAGCAGCTTAGGACTAGCGGACAGCGATGAGCAGTTCTTC
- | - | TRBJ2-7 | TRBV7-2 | CASTNRYGYSYEQYF | TGTGCCAGCACCAACCGTTACGGCTACTCCTACGAGCAGTACTTC
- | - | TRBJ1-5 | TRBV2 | CASSGTDQGQPQHF | TGTGCCAGCAGTGGGACTGACCAGGGCCAGCCCCAGCATTTT
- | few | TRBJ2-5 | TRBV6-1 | CASSEDQRGGETQYF | TGTGCCAGCAGTGAAGATCAAAGGGGTGGCGAGACCCAGTACTTC
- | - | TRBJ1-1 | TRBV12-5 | CASGAGRNTEAFF | TGTGCTAGTGGTGCCGGGCGGAACACTGAAGCTTTCTTT
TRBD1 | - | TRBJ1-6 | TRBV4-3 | CASSQGQGRNNSPLHF | TGCGCCAGCAGCCAGGGACAGGGCAGGAATAATTCACCCCTCCACTTT
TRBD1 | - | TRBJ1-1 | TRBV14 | CASSLVDRGTEAFF | TGTGCCAGCAGCCTAGTTGACAGGGGGACTGAAGCTTTCTTT
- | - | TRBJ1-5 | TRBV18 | CASSPNPPGLSNQPQHF | TGTGCCAGCTCACCAAACCCTCCGGGGCTAAGCAATCAGCCCCAGCATTTT
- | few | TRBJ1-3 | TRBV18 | CASSPDSGNTIYF | TGTGCCAGCTCCCCGGACTCTGGAAACACCATATATTTT
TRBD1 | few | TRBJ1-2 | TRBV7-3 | CASSSAQGAGYTF | TGTGCCAGCAGCTCCGCACAGGGGGCTGGCTACACCTTC
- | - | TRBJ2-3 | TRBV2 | CASRVPDTQYF | TGTGCCAGCAGGGTCCCAGATACGCAGTATTTT
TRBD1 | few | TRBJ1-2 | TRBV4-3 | CASSQGEGAYGYTF | TGCGCCAGCAGCCAAGGAGAGGGGGCCTATGGCTACACCTTC
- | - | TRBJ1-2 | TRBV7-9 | CASSPGKAGYGYTF | TGTGCCAGCAGTCCAGGGAAGGCCGGGTATGGCTACACCTTC
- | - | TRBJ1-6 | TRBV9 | CASSVDPGKGNSPLHF | TGTGCCAGCAGCGTTGACCCAGGGAAAGGAAATTCACCCCTCCACTTT
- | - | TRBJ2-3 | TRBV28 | CASSFGGTDTQYF | TGTGCCAGCAGTTTCGGGGGCACAGATACGCAGTATTTT
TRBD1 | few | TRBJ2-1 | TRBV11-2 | CASSSLGGPNEQFF | TGTGCCAGCAGCTCCCTAGGGGGCCCAAATGAGCAGTTCTTC
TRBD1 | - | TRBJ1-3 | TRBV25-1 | CASTDQGAKPGNTIYF | TGTGCCAGCACCGACCAGGGGGCGAAACCTGGAAACACCATATATTTT
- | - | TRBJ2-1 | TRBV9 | CASSVGGATTYNEQFF | TGTGCCAGCAGCGTAGGGGGGGCTACCACCTACAATGAGCAGTTCTTC
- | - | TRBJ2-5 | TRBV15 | CATSRGNQETQYF | TGTGCCACCAGCCGGGGGAACCAAGAGACCCAGTACTTC
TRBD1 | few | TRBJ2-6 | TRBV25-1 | CASSVGQGGTGANVLTF | TGTGCCAGCAGTGTGGGACAGGGGGGCACTGGGGCCAACGTCCTGACTTTC